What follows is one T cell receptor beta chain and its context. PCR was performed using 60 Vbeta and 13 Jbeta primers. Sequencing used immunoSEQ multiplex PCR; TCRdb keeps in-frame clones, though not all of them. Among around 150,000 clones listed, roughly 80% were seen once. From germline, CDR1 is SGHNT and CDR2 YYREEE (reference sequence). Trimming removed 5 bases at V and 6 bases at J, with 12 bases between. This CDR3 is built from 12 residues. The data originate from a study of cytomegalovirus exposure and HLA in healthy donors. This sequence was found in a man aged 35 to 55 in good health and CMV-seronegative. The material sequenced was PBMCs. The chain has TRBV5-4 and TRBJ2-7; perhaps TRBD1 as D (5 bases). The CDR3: CASSSGLGEQYF. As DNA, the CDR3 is TGTGCCAGCAGTTCAGGGCTCGGCGAGCAGTACTTC.